The rows below give T cell receptor beta chains drawn from one sample of a study of cytomegalovirus exposure and HLA in healthy donors. Only in-frame clones appear in the TCRdb table, and some are missing; sequencing was by immunoSEQ multiplex PCR. The repertoire consists of some 110,000 clones, with 82% occurring once and the leading ten covering 1.5% to 2%. The specimen sequenced was PBMCs. The receptors derive from a man aged 50 or older in good health and CMV-seronegative. The CDR3 runs from the conserved cysteine through the conserved F or W. A D gene is named only where the DNA matches it firmly. Clone size is shown for a subset of rows, as once, few, many or a class of expanded clone.

J | size | D | length | V | DNA | CDR3
TRBJ2-3 | few | TRBD2 | 14 | TRBV25-1 | TGTGCCAGCAGTGAAGGGGGGGTCACAGATACGCAGTATTTT | CASSEGGVTDTQYF
TRBJ1-6 | NA | TRBD1 | 19 | TRBV4-1 | TGCGCCAGCAGCCAACCCCGGGACAGGGTCAATCTACATAATTCACCCCTCCACTTT | CASSQPRDRVNLHNSPLHF
TRBJ1-6 | NA | NA | 17 | TRBV9 | TGTGCCAGCAGCGTGGGTCCCCGGGGGGCTTATAATTCACCCCTCCACTTT | CASSVGPRGAYNSPLHF
TRBJ1-1 | NA | TRBD1 | 14 | TRBV4-1 | TGCGCCAGCAAGGGGACAGGGATTTACACTGAAGCTTTCTTT | CASKGTGIYTEAFF
TRBJ2-2 | NA | NA | 15 | TRBV27 | TGTGCCAGCAGTTTGGCGGGCGGAGTGACCGGGGAGCTGTTTTTT | CASSLAGGVTGELFF
TRBJ2-4 | NA | NA | 12 | TRBV29-1 | TGCAGCGTGAAGGGACTCCTAAGCATTCAGTACTTC | CSVKGLLSIQYF
TRBJ1-1 | NA | TRBD1 | 17 | TRBV4-2 | TGTGCCAGCAGCCAAGGGGGGACAGGGACCATTAGCACTGAAGCTTTCTTT | CASSQGGTGTISTEAFF
TRBJ2-2 | NA | NA | 14 | TRBV29-1 | TGCAGCGTTGCCCGACAGACGAACATCGGGGAGCTGTTTTTT | CSVARQTNIGELFF
TRBJ2-1 | NA | NA | 15 | TRBV9 | TGTGCCAGCAGCGCGAAGCTAGCGCCGAACAATGAGCAGTTCTTC | CASSAKLAPNNEQFF
TRBJ1-4 | NA | NA | 15 | TRBV4-2 | TGTGCCAGCAGCCAACGACTGGGACTTGATGAAAAACTGTTTTTT | CASSQRLGLDEKLFF
TRBJ2-6 | NA | TRBD1 | 16 | TRBV6-6 | TGTGCCAGCAGTTCGACAGGGGGCGATGGGGCCAACGTCCTGACTTTC | CASSSTGGDGANVLTF
TRBJ2-3 | NA | TRBD2 | 15 | TRBV5-5 | TGTGCCAGCAGTTTTGGACTAGCGGAGTTAGATACGCAGTATTTT | CASSFGLAELDTQYF
TRBJ2-1 | once | TRBD1 | 15 | TRBV7-7 | TGTGCCAGCAGCTTCGACAGGGGGACTTACAATGAGCAGTTCTTC | CASSFDRGTYNEQFF
TRBJ2-4 | NA | NA | 14 | TRBV28 | TGTGCCAGCAGTTCCCCGTTCGCCAAAAACATTCAGTACTTC | CASSSPFAKNIQYF
TRBJ1-6 | NA | TRBD1 | 15 | TRBV6-4 | TGTGCCAGCAGACGACAGGGGACGGATAATTCACCCCTCCACTTT | CASRRQGTDNSPLHF
TRBJ1-2 | NA | NA | 14 | TRBV7-2 | TGTGCCAGCAGCTACGGCTCCGGGATCTATGGCTACACCTTC | CASSYGSGIYGYTF
TRBJ1-2 | NA | TRBD1 | 14 | TRBV2 | TGTGCCAGCAGTGGAAACCCGGGACAGGGTGACTACACCTTC | CASSGNPGQGDYTF
TRBJ1-1 | few | TRBD1 | 12 | TRBV5-1 | TGCGCCAGCGGCCGGGACAGGAGGCAAGCTTTCTTT | CASGRDRRQAFF
TRBJ2-6 | NA | NA | 14 | TRBV28 | TGTGCCAGCGCAGACAGGTCTGGGGCCAACGTCCTGACTTTC | CASADRSGANVLTF
TRBJ2-1 | NA | TRBD2 | 16 | TRBV11-3 | TGTGCCAGCAGCTTAGGCGGGGGGCGCTCCTACAATGAGCAGTTCTTC | CASSLGGGRSYNEQFF
TRBJ1-1 | few | TRBD1 | 16 | TRBV7-3 | TGTGCCAGCAGCCACAGGGGGCTAGGTGAATACACTGAAGCTTTCTTT | CASSHRGLGEYTEAFF
TRBJ2-3 | NA | TRBD2 | 14 | TRBV7-2 | TGTGCCAGCAGCCAAGCGGGGGGGAAGGATACGCAGTATTTT | CASSQAGGKDTQYF
TRBJ2-5 | once | TRBD1 | 15 | TRBV4-1 | TGCGCCAGCAGCCAAGTACAGGGGGTCCAAGAGACCCAGTACTTC | CASSQVQGVQETQYF
TRBJ1-5 | few | TRBD1 | 14 | TRBV6-1 | TGTGCCAGCAGTCCGCCAGGGGGGCGTGAGCCCCAGCATTTT | CASSPPGGREPQHF
TRBJ1-1 | NA | TRBD1 | 12 | TRBV7-9 | TGTTCCAGCAGCTTCCGGGACAGTGAAGCTTTCTTT | CSSSFRDSEAFF
TRBJ2-7 | once | NA | 15 | TRBV10-2 | TGCGCCAGCAGGGCCGGGTACGGGGTCCTCTACGAGCAGTACTTC | CASRAGYGVLYEQYF
TRBJ1-1 | NA | NA | 13 | TRBV5-4 | TGTGCCAGCAGTTCACAGGTGAACACTGAAGCTTTCTTT | CASSSQVNTEAFF
TRBJ1-1 | NA | NA | 15 | TRBV5-1 | TGCGCCAGCAGCTTGGATGGACAGATGAACACTGAAGCTTTCTTT | CASSLDGQMNTEAFF
TRBJ2-5 | once | NA | 13 | TRBV7-6 | TGTGCCAGCAGCAAAGAATGGGAGGAGGCCCAGTACTTC | CASSKEWEEAQYF
TRBJ2-3 | NA | TRBD2 | 14 | TRBV2 | TGTGCCAGCCGGACCCGGGAGGGCACAGATACGCAGTATTTT | CASRTREGTDTQYF
TRBJ2-2 | NA | NA | 13 | TRBV30 | TGTGCCTGGAGGCCTCGGGTTACCGGGGAGCTGTTTTTT | CAWRPRVTGELFF
TRBJ2-5 | NA | TRBD2 | 15 | TRBV7-2 | TGTGCCAGCAGCTTAGGAGGGGAACTAGCGGGGGCGCTGCACTTC | CASSLGGELAGALHF
TRBJ2-5 | NA | TRBD2 | 16 | TRBV19 | TGTGCCAGTAGTATTACTAGCGGGGGATCTCGTGAGACCCAGTACTTC | CASSITSGGSRETQYF
TRBJ1-6 | NA | NA | 15 | TRBV6-1 | TGTGCCAGCAGTGACTGGACAGAGTATAATTCACCCCTCCACTTT | CASSDWTEYNSPLHF
TRBJ1-6 | NA | TRBD1 | 16 | TRBV2 | TGTGCCAGCACACAAGACAGGGGTATCTATAATTCACCCCTCCACTTT | CASTQDRGIYNSPLHF
TRBJ2-5 | NA | NA | 13 | TRBV9 | TGTGCCAGCAGCACCACAGGGATGGAGACCCAGTACTTC | CASSTTGMETQYF
TRBJ1-5 | once | NA | 13 | TRBV19 | TGTGCCAGTACTTTCGACAGGAATCAGCCCCAGCATTTT | CASTFDRNQPQHF
TRBJ2-7 | NA | TRBD1 | 12 | TRBV19 | TGTGCCAGTAGTATCTGGGGACAGGAGCAGTACTTC | CASSIWGQEQYF
TRBJ1-4 | NA | NA | 15 | TRBV4-3 | TGCGCCAGCAGCTCTCTGTGGGAAGGGGGTGAAAAACTGTTTTTT | CASSSLWEGGEKLFF
TRBJ1-2 | NA | TRBD1 | 15 | TRBV5-1 | TGCGCCAGCAGCGAGACAGGGGCCGAGGACTATGGCTACACCTTC | CASSETGAEDYGYTF
TRBJ2-1 | few | TRBD2 | 16 | TRBV6-6 | TGTGCCAGCAGTCCGAAGGCGCGGGGGGATCAGGATGAGCAGTTCTTC | CASSPKARGDQDEQFF